The following is a T cell receptor (beta chain) sequence with its context. The sample is drawn from a study of cytomegalovirus exposure and HLA in healthy donors. This PCR relied on a set of 60 Vbeta primers and 13 Jbeta primers. Only in-frame clones appear in the TCRdb table, and some are missing; sequencing was by immunoSEQ multiplex PCR. Among some 130,000 clones listed, roughly three quarters were seen once. The CDR3 runs to 15 residues. V lost 3 bases, J lost 1 base, and 4 bases stayed unmatched. Per the germline V gene, CDR1 is LNHDA and CDR2 is SQIVND (reference sequence). The specimen sequenced was PBMCs. The receptor was derived from a man aged 25-45 years in good health and CMV-seronegative. The J gene is TRBJ1-2, the V gene TRBV19; TRBD1 aligns across 8 bases. The CDR3: CASSMDRAVNYGYTF. The CDR3 DNA reads TGTGCCAGTAGTATGGACAGGGCCGTTAACTATGGCTACACCTTC.